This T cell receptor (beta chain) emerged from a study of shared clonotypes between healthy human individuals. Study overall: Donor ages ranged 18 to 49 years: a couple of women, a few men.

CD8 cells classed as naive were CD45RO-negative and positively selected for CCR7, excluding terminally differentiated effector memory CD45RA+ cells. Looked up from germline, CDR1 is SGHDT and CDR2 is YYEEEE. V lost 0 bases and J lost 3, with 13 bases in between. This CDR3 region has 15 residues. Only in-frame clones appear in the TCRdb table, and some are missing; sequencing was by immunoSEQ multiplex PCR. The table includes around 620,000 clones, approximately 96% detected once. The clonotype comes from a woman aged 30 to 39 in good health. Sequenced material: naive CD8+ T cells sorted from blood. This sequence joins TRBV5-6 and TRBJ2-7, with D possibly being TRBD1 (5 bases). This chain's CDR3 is CASSLEWGKFYEQYF. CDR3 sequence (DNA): TGTGCCAGCAGCTTGGAGTGGGGCAAATTCTACGAGCAGTACTTC.